Sequencing of this T cell receptor beta chain was carried out in a study of blood T cell repertoires in COVID-19 (dated by TCRdb to about 2020). A note on the overall study: Collaborator samples came from the United States, Italy and Spain and covered acute and convalescent phases of COVID-19. The dataset comprised deeply sampled blood TCRbeta repertoires from subjects exposed to, actively infected with, or recovered from COVID-19. Samples came from the ongoing ImmuneRACE study (first 160 participants) plus 1,254 subjects from 6 global collaborators. Where available, HLA class I and class II types were obtained from metadata supplied by the sample provider rather than from assay-based typing. Sample metadata almost always included a de-identified subject ID, COVID-19 status, age in years and sex. The repertoires were made available in a free public database intended to serve as a resource for research on the immune response to SARS-CoV-2. The material from the prospective study consisted of cDNA or gDNA derived from T cells, B-cell-depleted T cells, or PBMCs.

TCRbeta CDR3 regions were amplified from genomic DNA using the immunoSEQ Assay, a bias-controlled multiplex PCR. The authors processed their data as follows. Within the assay, amplification of reference gene primers was used to estimate how many nucleated cells each sample contained. Sequence reads were collapsed and filtered to measure the absolute abundance of every unique TCRbeta CDR3 rearrangement. For each sample, productive Simpson clonality was calculated as the square root of Simpson's diversity index across productive rearrangements. Imported from immuneACCESS, the table was reduced by TCRdb to in-frame sequences with V and J called. These copies leave out some clones; in studies compared against another copy, an unresolved V gene accounts for under half, and the cause of the remainder is not known. V and J calls and clone size are as listed in that table; D and trimming were resolved from the DNA. This sample is represented by nearly 300,000 clones; about nine tenths of them were singletons. Together, the top ten hold 5.5% to 7% of the sample.

Concerning this clone: Its antigen is unknown. Base qualities are missing; no much larger clone stands one base away.

The paper's findings and limits, for the study overall: Clinical and demographic metadata were provided uncurated, with the amount varying by source and participant.

Trimming leaves V shorter by 6 bases and J shorter by 4 bases, with the junction holding 3 bases beyond the gene matches. From cysteine to phenylalanine, the CDR3 is 14 amino acids long. This entry keeps only the CDR3 DNA: 42 bases, framed from base 1. The germline V gene specifies MNHEY as CDR1 and SVGEGT as CDR2. A second Seattle source provided samples from volunteer blood donors who had recovered from COVID-19. Each collaborating institution followed its own protocols to collect whole blood in K2EDTA tubes. For TCRbeta analysis, collaborators shipped samples in one of three forms: frozen whole blood, isolated PBMCs, or DNA extracted from either of those sample types.

The sequence joins TRBV6-2 or TRBV6-3 to TRBJ2-3, and 11 junction bases match TRBD2. Sequenced input: peripheral blood. This receptor was identified in a woman in her twenties or thirties who had recovered from COVID-19. The nucleotide sequence reads as follows: TGTGCCAGCAGCGTAGCGGGGGGGCCAGATACGCAGTATTTT. Its coded protein is CASSVAGGPDTQYF.